Reported below is one T cell receptor (beta chain). Its antigen is currently unknown. The data belong to a study of T cell responses to AZD1222 COVID-19 vaccine. Findings and caveats of the study: An increase in Spike-specific TCR breadth and depth was observed after two AZD1222 doses.

Sequencing was performed with immunoSEQ multiplex PCR; in TCRdb, only in-frame clones are kept and a portion is missing. The sample shows 130,000 to 150,000 clones, 85% to 95% of them seen only once. This receptor was identified in an adult who had recovered from COVID-19. The starting material was peripheral blood, obtained after recovery from COVID-19.

The CDR3 here is CASSPQNSLAKNIQYF. The CDR3 coding sequence is TGTGCCAGCAGCCCCCAAAACAGCCTAGCCAAAAACATTCAGTACTTC. This rearrangement joins TRBV5-4 to TRBJ2-4; D remains ambiguous. Trimming left V 4 bases short and J 0 bases short, with 14 bases between. The CDR3 sequence is 16 residues long. Per germline, CDR1 SGHNT and CDR2 YYREEE (reference sequence).